The next 23 T cell receptor beta chains were all read from a single sample in a study of cytomegalovirus exposure and HLA in healthy donors. With 60 Vbeta and 13 Jbeta primers, the PCR was carried out. Assay used: immunoSEQ multiplex PCR; TCRdb lists only in-frame clones, some missing. This repertoire comprises about 140,000 clones; its ten largest clones make up about 2.2%. The source material was PBMCs. These receptors came from a woman aged 18 to 35 in good health and CMV-seronegative.

V gene TRBV5-1 combines with J gene TRBJ1-2; tentative D call: TRBD1 (6 bases). The germline gives CDR1 SGHRS, CDR2 YFSETQ. V was cut by 0 bases and J by 8 bases, with 17 bases left in between. The CDR3 is made up of 15 amino acids. CDR3 DNA sequence: TGCGCCAGCAGCTTGGCGGCAGGGGCGGTTGGCGGCTACACCTTC. It specifies CASSLAAGAVGGYTF.

The gene calls are TRBV7-6 and TRBJ2-5; 8 bases match TRBD2. This CDR3 comprises 15 residues. The germline V gene has CDR1 SGHVS and CDR2 FNYEAQ. After removal of 4 bases from V and 2 bases from J, the junction contained 6 bases not matched to a gene. The CDR3 DNA sequence: TGTGCCAGCAGCTACCTCGGCGGGGGGCAAGAGACCCAGTACTTC. This codes for CASSYLGGGQETQYF. Based on the CDR3 plus reference TRBV7-6 and TRBJ2-5, the full variable domain is GAGVSQSPRYKVTKRGQDVALRCDPISGHVSLYWYRQALGQGPEFLTYFNYEAQQDKSGLPNDRFSAERPEGSISTLTIQRTEQRDSAMYRCASSYLGGGQETQYFGPGTRLLVL.

The rearrangement joins TRBV5-1 to TRBJ2-1; 7 bases match TRBD2. V dropped 3 bases and J dropped 7; count of bases not matched to a gene: 16. This CDR3 comprises 17 residues. Germline-derived CDR1 and CDR2 are SGHRS and YFSETQ. In nucleotides, the CDR3 is TGCGCCAGCAGCTCGGAACTCCTAAGCGGGAAAAGGAATGAGCAGTTCTTC. Its protein product is CASSSELLSGKRNEQFF.

The J gene is TRBJ2-3, the V gene TRBV5-1; possible D gene TRBD2, 5 bases. CDR1 and CDR2 (germline): SGHRS, YFSETQ. V was trimmed by 2 bases and J by 0 bases, leaving 10 bases between them. The CDR3 spans 15 residues. For the CDR3, the DNA is TGCGCCAGCAGCTTAGGAGGTGATAGCACAGATACGCAGTATTTT. Amino acids: CASSLGGDSTDTQYF.

The chain links TRBV28 to TRBJ2-1; 10 bases fit TRBD2. The CDR3 sequence is 17 residues long. Trimming cost V 1 base and J 3 bases; bases outside gene matches: 6. The germline gives CDR1 MDHEN, CDR2 SYDVKM. The CDR3 loop is CASSLFLAGAVYNEQFF. The CDR3 DNA reads as TGTGCCAGCAGTTTATTCCTAGCGGGAGCGGTCTACAATGAGCAGTTCTTC.

V gene TRBV25-1 combines with J gene TRBJ2-1; 7 bases fit TRBD2. Germline V gene lookup returns CDR1 MGHDK and CDR2 SYGVNS. J lost 4 bases, V lost 8 bases, and 11 bases had no gene match. The CDR3 totals 15 residues. The CDR3: CASGRGEGLYNEQFF. The CDR3 nucleotides are TGTGCCAGCGGCCGCGGGGAGGGCCTTTACAATGAGCAGTTCTTC.

The chain has TRBV6-1 and TRBJ2-7; 8 bases map to TRBD2. The V gene's germline CDR1 is MNHNS and CDR2 SASEGT. V was clipped by 6 bases and J by 2 bases; unmatched bases: 6. This CDR3 spans 14 amino acids. The CDR3 is CASRSGSSTYEQYV. DNA of the CDR3: TGTGCCAGCAGAAGCGGGAGTTCCACCTACGAGCAGTACGTC.

The chain is built from TRBV27 and TRBJ2-2, with 10 bases identical to TRBD2. V dropped 6 bases and J dropped 2; count of bases not matched to a gene: 3. CDR3 length equals 15 residues. Germline assignment: CDR1 MNHEY and CDR2 SMNVEV (reference sequence). The CDR3 DNA sequence: TGTGCCAGCAGGTTAGCGGGAGGCAACACCGGGGAGCTGTTTTTT. Residues: CASRLAGGNTGELFF.

This chain joins TRBV9 and TRBJ1-1, with 7 bases that match TRBD1. CDR1 SGDLS and CDR2 YYNGEE come from the germline V gene. V was pared by 3 bases and J by 1 base, with 6 bases of the junction left unmatched. The CDR3 has 15 residues. CDR3 sequence (DNA): TGTGCCAGCAGCGGGGGGACAGCCTGGAACACTGAAGCTTTCTTT. This codes for CASSGGTAWNTEAFF. The whole variable domain, remainder taken from reference TRBV9 and TRBJ1-1, is DSGVTQTPKHLITATGQRVTLRCSPRSGDLSVYWYQQSLDQGLQFLIQYYNGEERAKGNILERFSAQQFPDLHSELNLSSLELGDSALYFCASSGGTAWNTEAFFGQGTRLTVV.

This rearrangement joins TRBV4-1 to TRBJ1-2; unclear D gene. Germline V CDR1 and CDR2: MGHRA, YSYEKL. The CDR3 contains 18 residues. Between the trimmed V and J ends, which lost 1 base and 0 bases, there was a span of 18 bases. CDR3 coding DNA: TGCGCCAGCAGCCAAGTGTGGTTACGGGGATCTTCTAACTATGGCTACACCTTC. It yields the protein CASSQVWLRGSSNYGYTF.

The chain employs TRBV11-3 and TRBJ2-6; a possible D gene is TRBD1 (6 bases). The germline V and J ends were trimmed by 3 bases and 3 bases, with 12 bases remaining between them. The germline CDR1 and CDR2 sequences are SGHNT and YENEEA. The CDR3 runs 16 residues. The CDR3 protein is CASSFQQGHGANVLTF. CDR3 in DNA: TGTGCCAGCAGCTTCCAACAGGGTCATGGGGCCAACGTCCTGACTTTC.

The V and J genes are TRBV4-1 and TRBJ2-2, with 11 bases identical to TRBD1. CDR1 is MGHRA, CDR2 YSYEKL, per germline. This CDR3 has 19 residues. V was clipped by 0 bases and J by 1 base; unmatched bases: 7. The CDR3 sequence is CASSQEQDRGLGNTGELFF. Written as DNA, the CDR3 is TGCGCCAGCAGCCAAGAGCAGGACAGGGGGCTAGGGAACACCGGGGAGCTGTTTTTT.

The chain recombines TRBV5-1 with TRBJ2-1; D uncertain. The CDR3 runs to 18 residues. Trimming took off 2 bases at V and 0 bases at J, with 18 bases between the two ends. In germline, CDR1 is SGHRS, CDR2 YFSETQ. The chain's CDR3 is CASSFSRTNPSSYNEQFF. DNA for the CDR3: TGCGCCAGCAGCTTCTCTAGAACTAACCCGAGCTCCTACAATGAGCAGTTCTTC.

V is TRBV5-8 and J is TRBJ1-5; TRBD1 matches 7 bases. The length of the CDR3 is 15 residues. Trimming cost V 1 base and J 3 bases; bases outside gene matches: 4. The germline gives CDR1 SGHTS, CDR2 YDEGEE. DNA of the CDR3: TGTGCCAGCAGCTTGATGGGACAGACCAATCAGCCCCAGCATTTT. As protein: CASSLMGQTNQPQHF.

V gene TRBV6-5 combines with J gene TRBJ2-7; 9 bases map to TRBD1. The CDR3 is made up of 14 amino acids. The germline V gene encodes CDR1 MNHEY and CDR2 SVGAGI. V shed 5 bases, J shed 7 bases, and the junction held 9 bases outside the gene matches. The CDR3 DNA reads as TGTGCCAGCAGTCATCGGGACAGGGAATGGGAGCAGTACTTC. Translation gives CASSHRDREWEQYF.

The chain carries TRBV7-9 and TRBJ1-2, with D perhaps TRBD1 (5 bases). The CDR3 is made up of 16 amino acids. Trimming pared 0 bases from V and 0 bases from J, leaving 11 bases between. Germline CDR1 is SEHNR and CDR2 is FQNEAQ (reference sequence). The CDR3 DNA sequence: TGTGCCAGCAGCTTAGCGGGGCAGGGATCTAACTATGGCTACACCTTC. Translated, it gives CASSLAGQGSNYGYTF.

V gene TRBV5-1 combines with J gene TRBJ2-1; D is unclear. Trimming left V 0 bases short and J 5 bases short, with 12 bases between. This CDR3 is built from 15 residues. Germline CDR1 SGHRS, CDR2 YFSETQ. The DNA for the CDR3 is TGCGCCAGCAGCTTGGTCCTCAACACAAACAATGAGCAGTTCTTC. Translating gives CASSLVLNTNNEQFF.

The chain carries TRBV5-6 and TRBJ2-7, with 11 bases lining up with TRBD2. Losses at the gene ends were 3 bases for V and 3 bases for J; bases not matched to a gene: 5. In germline, CDR1 is SGHDT, CDR2 YYEEEE. The length of the CDR3 is 15 residues. CDR3 nucleotide sequence: TGTGCCAGCAGCTCTCGACTAGCGGGGTACTACGAGCAGTACTTC. This codes for CASSSRLAGYYEQYF.

The genes are TRBV14 and TRBJ2-2; a weak D match, TRBD2 (6 bases). Germline V gene data show CDR1 as SGHDN and CDR2 as FVKESK. The V gene lost 4 bases and the J gene lost 7 bases, with 10 bases spanning the gap. This CDR3 comprises 13 residues. The CDR3 loop reads CASSLAGGGELFF. For the CDR3, the DNA is TGTGCCAGCAGCCTAGCCGGGGGCGGGGAGCTGTTTTTT.

V gene TRBV4-2 combines with J gene TRBJ1-1, with TRBD1 matching 9 bases. The length of the CDR3 is 15 residues. The V gene's germline CDR1 is LGHNA and CDR2 YNFKEQ. V shed 6 bases and J 2 bases; nucleotides not matched to a gene: 7. For the CDR3, the DNA is TGTGCCAGCAGTCCTGGACAGGGGCGAAACACTGAAGCTTTCTTT. It codes for CASSPGQGRNTEAFF.

The chain employs TRBV7-3 and TRBJ2-1; D call uncertain. Trimming took off 1 base at V and 7 bases at J, with 5 bases between the two ends. This CDR3 has 12 amino acids. In germline, CDR1 is SGHTA, CDR2 FQGTGA. CDR3 sequence reads: CASSLNENEQFF. As DNA, the CDR3 is TGTGCCAGCAGCTTAAACGAGAATGAGCAGTTCTTC.

The chain joins TRBV13 to TRBJ2-7; tentatively, D is TRBD2 (6 bases). V was clipped by 8 bases and J by 3 bases, with 23 bases between them. CDR1 is PRHDT and CDR2 is FYEKMQ in the germline V gene (reference sequence). CDR3 size: 16 residues. The CDR3 spells CASRRGYMSGSYEQYF. For the CDR3, the DNA is TGTGCCAGCCGGAGGGGTTACATGTCGGGTAGCTACGAGCAGTACTTC.

The chain uses TRBV7-9 and TRBJ2-7; a weak D match, TRBD2 (5 bases). The ends were cut back, 3 bases at V and 12 bases at J, with 12 bases in the middle. Per the germline V gene, CDR1 is SEHNR and CDR2 is FQNEAQ (reference sequence). The CDR3 length is 11 residues. The CDR3 DNA is TGTGCCAGCAGCTTTAGCGAGGATCTGTACTTC. It codes for CASSFSEDLYF. Based on the CDR3 plus reference TRBV7-9 and TRBJ2-7, the full variable domain is DTGVSQNPRHKITKRGQNVTFRCDPISEHNRLYWYRQTLGQGPEFLTYFQNEAQLEKSRLLSDRFSAERPKGSFSTLEIQRTEQGDSAMYLCASSFSEDLYFGPGTRLTVT.